These 28 T cell receptor beta chains share one sample of origin, sequenced in a study of post-analysis software for immune sequencing data. Unique-molecular-identifier-tagged TCR beta cDNA libraries were used. Each CDR3 protein gets one entry after TCRdb re-called the PCR reads with MiXCR. The table has hundreds of thousands of distinct CDR3 sequences, 45% seen once. Points from the study as a whole: TRBV5-6, TRBV5-1 and TRBV20-1 were among about 5 TRBV segments more frequent in patients than controls.

These receptors' antigens are unknown. The sequenced sample was blood. These receptors were collected from a girl aged 5-17 years with multiple sclerosis.

The gene calls are TRBV5-4 and TRBJ2-3; D is uncertain. This CDR3 contains 15 residues. The V end was cut by 1 base, the J end by 2 bases, with 11 bases between. Per germline, CDR1 SGHNT and CDR2 YYREEE (reference sequence). This CDR3 is CASSLTGGYTDTQYF. Here the CDR3 DNA reads TGTGCCAGCAGCTTGACCGGCGGTTACACAGATACGCAGTATTTT.

There are a few counts of this clonotype. This sequence joins TRBV4-1 and TRBJ2-3, with TRBD2 as a possible D gene (5 bases). CDR1 is MGHRA and CDR2 is YSYEKL in the germline V gene. This CDR3 contains 17 residues. Trimming took off 0 bases at V and 0 bases at J, with 13 bases between the two ends. CDR3 nucleotides: TGCGCCAGCAGCCAAGATCCACCCCGGACTAGCACAGATACGCAGTATTTT. This codes for CASSQDPPRTSTDTQYF.

The genes are TRBV27 and TRBJ2-7; 10 positions match TRBD2. The V gene's germline CDR1 is MNHEY and CDR2 SMNVEV (reference sequence). V was pared by 7 bases and J by 0 bases, with 6 bases of the junction left unmatched. The CDR3 contains 15 residues. CDR3 loop: CASKRGLAVSYEQYF. The CDR3, as DNA: TGTGCCAGCAAAAGAGGACTAGCGGTCTCCTACGAGCAGTACTTC.

This clonotype occurred a few times. The J gene is TRBJ1-2, the V gene TRBV5-6, with D possibly being TRBD1 (5 bases). There are 17 residues in the CDR3. Germline values: CDR1 SGHDT, CDR2 YYEEEE. V lost 4 bases to trimming and J lost 8 bases, with 27 bases between them. The CDR3 DNA follows: TGTGCCAGCAGCCGGAAAGCTCAGGGCAATGGCGGGGAGGGCTACACCTTC. The encoded protein is CASSRKAQGNGGEGYTF. Full variable domain (missing parts from reference TRBV5-6 and TRBJ1-2): DAGVTQSPTHLIKTRGQQVTLRCSPKSGHDTVSWYQQALGQGPQFIFQYYEEEERQRGNFPDRFSGHQFPNYSSELNVNALLLGDSALYLCASSRKAQGNGGEGYTFGSGTRLTVV.

This clonotype appeared a few times. The rearrangement links TRBV4-1 to TRBJ2-7; tentatively, D is TRBD2 (6 bases). V lost 1 base, J lost 1 base, and 8 bases lay in between. CDR1 is MGHRA and CDR2 is YSYEKL in the germline V gene. The length of the CDR3 is 14 residues. CDR3: CASSQVAGSYEQYF. CDR3 sequence (DNA): TGCGCCAGCAGCCAAGTGGCGGGGTCCTACGAGCAGTACTTC.

The rearrangement links TRBV27 to TRBJ2-5; the D call may be TRBD1 or TRBD2 (6 bases each). V shed 4 bases and J shed 11 bases, with 14 bases lying between them. The CDR3 runs to 12 residues. The germline V gene encodes CDR1 MNHEY and CDR2 SMNVEV (reference sequence). CDR3 DNA sequence: TGTGCCAGCAGTTCGGGGGCCTACGGGCAGTACTTC. Its protein is CASSSGAYGQYF.

The rearrangement uses TRBV5-1 and TRBJ2-5; 7 bases are a match to TRBD2. J gave up 2 bases and V 3 bases, and 4 bases lay outside the gene matches. This CDR3 comprises 14 residues. The germline V gene has CDR1 SGHRS and CDR2 YFSETQ. The CDR3 DNA reads TGCGCCAGCAGCTCGGGAGGACAACAAGAGACCCAGTACTTC. Its protein is CASSSGGQQETQYF.

This clonotype was picked up one time. V is TRBV28 and J is TRBJ1-4; D is perhaps TRBD1 (6 bases). Germline CDR1 MDHEN, CDR2 SYDVKM. Deletions cut 5 bases from V and 8 bases from J, with 18 bases between. This CDR3 comprises 15 residues. CDR3 region: CASSLGGAGREKLFF. The CDR3 DNA is TGTGCCAGCAGTCTAGGGGGGGCAGGACGCGAAAAACTGTTTTTT.

The chain recombines TRBV7-2 with TRBJ1-2; TRBD1 agrees at 7 bases. Germline trimming cut 2 bases from V and 8 bases from J; bases unmatched to any gene: 8. The germline V gene has CDR1 SGHTA and CDR2 FQGNSA. The CDR3 contains 14 residues. This CDR3 reads CASSLNWQGGGYTF. The CDR3, as DNA: TGTGCCAGCAGCTTAAATTGGCAGGGGGGAGGCTACACCTTC.

This clonotype was seen a few times. The chain carries TRBV11-2 and TRBJ2-1, with D possibly matching TRBD2 (5 bases). Germline V CDR1 and CDR2: SGHAT, FQNNGV. V was shortened by 4 bases and J by 10 bases, with 14 bases between the two germline ends. The CDR3 runs 13 residues. This chain's CDR3 is CASSSGVSREQFF. CDR3 nucleotides: TGTGCCAGCAGCTCCGGGGTCAGTCGGGAGCAGTTCTTC.

This clonotype was counted only a few times. This chain links TRBV29-1 with TRBJ2-1; a possible D gene is TRBD1 (6 bases). This CDR3 is 13 amino acids long. V was shortened by 5 bases and J by 4 bases, with 12 bases between the two germline ends. From germline, CDR1 is SQVTM and CDR2 ANQGSEA. CDR3 protein: CSVLSDRYNEQFF. CDR3 DNA sequence: TGCAGCGTTTTATCCGACAGGTACAATGAGCAGTTCTTC.

The sample holds a few counts of this clonotype. A read error is possible here, since a much larger clone lies one base away. The chain employs TRBV12-3 or TRBV12-4 and TRBJ2-7; the match to TRBD1 covers 8 bases. This CDR3 is 15 amino acids long. Unmatched junction bases numbered 13, after V lost 5 bases and J lost 7 bases. CDR3 DNA: TGTGCCAGCAGTCCCCTAACAGGGGGATACAATGAGCAGTACTTC. It encodes CASSPLTGGYNEQYF.

This clonotype has just one count. The chain employs TRBV29-1 and TRBJ2-7, with D unclear. The assigned J gene may be wrong: the sequence end matches TRBJ2-5 better. The CDR3 covers 11 residues. The germline V gene has CDR1 SQVTM and CDR2 ANQGSEA. CDR3 DNA: TGCAGCGTTGAAGGCAGCGAGACCCAGTACTTC. Translated: CSVEGSETQYF.

The chain joins TRBV20-1 to TRBJ1-2; no clear D. From germline, CDR1 is DFQATT and CDR2 SNEGSKA (reference sequence). CDR3 length equals 12 residues. Trimming left V 2 bases short and J 4 bases short, with 8 bases between. This chain's CDR3 is CSARREFYGYTF. Written as DNA, the CDR3 is TGCAGTGCTAGACGGGAATTCTATGGCTACACCTTC.

This chain uses TRBV5-1 with TRBJ2-1; TRBD2 matches 11 bases. This CDR3 region has 17 residues. V gave up 4 bases and J gave up 4 bases; unmatched junction bases: 10. Germline V lookup: CDR1 SGHRS, CDR2 YFSETQ. CDR3 sequence: CASSLTKGLAEYNEQFF. As DNA, the CDR3 is TGCGCCAGCAGCCTCACGAAGGGACTAGCGGAGTACAATGAGCAGTTCTTC.

CDR3 protein: CAISEDENQPQHF. CDR3 bases: TGTGCCATCAGTGAAGATGAGAATCAGCCCCAGCATTTT. This chain uses TRBV10-3 with TRBJ1-5, with D unclear. Looked up from germline, CDR1 is ENHRY and CDR2 is SYGVKD. This CDR3 comprises 13 residues. V was pared by 3 bases and J by 4 bases, with 7 bases between.

This clonotype was detected only a few times. The genes are TRBV28 and TRBJ2-7; D not resolved. Germline V gene lookup returns CDR1 MDHEN and CDR2 SYDVKM. CDR3 length equals 16 residues. The V end lost 4 bases, the J end lost 0 bases, and 16 bases lay between the germline ends. CDR3 sequence (DNA): TGTGCCAGCAGTTCCTATGCCGTCTTCCTCTCCTACGAGCAGTACTTC. This gives the protein CASSSYAVFLSYEQYF.

Only a few counts were recorded for this clonotype. This rearrangement joins TRBV4-3 to TRBJ1-2; D gene ambiguous. This CDR3 is built from 16 residues. Germline-derived CDR1 and CDR2 are LGHNA and YSLEER. Trimming took off 0 bases at V and 0 bases at J, with 11 bases between the two ends. CDR3 bases: TGCGCCAGCAGCCAAGAATTTAGGGTAGCTAACTATGGCTACACCTTC. It translates to CASSQEFRVANYGYTF.

The chain couples TRBV30 to TRBJ1-1, with D tentatively TRBD1 (5 bases). The CDR3 is 13 residues long. Germline loops: CDR1 GTSNPN, CDR2 SVGIG (reference sequence). V lost 3 bases and J 6 bases, leaving 14 bases between the germline ends. The CDR3 DNA is TGTGCCTGGAGCGGGGACCGCGGGGCTGAAGCTTTCTTT. Protein product: CAWSGDRGAEAFF.

This clonotype was observed a few times. V usage is TRBV20-1 and J usage is TRBJ2-7; 7 nucleotides agree with TRBD2. The CDR3 contains 15 residues. Germline V CDR1 and CDR2: DFQATT, SNEGSKA (reference sequence). CDR3: CSSHLATGGSYEQYF. The CDR3 DNA is TGCAGCTCTCACCTAGCCACGGGGGGCTCCTACGAGCAGTACTTC.

This chain joins TRBV11-2 and TRBJ2-5, with TRBD1 identical over 12 bases. The last part of the DNA fits TRBJ2-7 better; the J call may be wrong. The CDR3 spans 14 residues. The germline V gene has CDR1 SGHAT and CDR2 FQNNGV. This CDR3 is CASSGDRGPYEQYF. As DNA, the CDR3 is TGTGCCAGCAGTGGGGACAGGGGGCCGTACGAGCAGTACTTC.

A few counts support this clonotype. CDR3 region: CSVVGRQGAYGYTF. In DNA form, the CDR3 reads TGCAGCGTTGTGGGAAGACAGGGGGCCTATGGCTACACCTTC. This sequence joins TRBV29-1 and TRBJ1-2, with 10 bases aligning to TRBD1. This CDR3 region has 14 residues. V was pared by 4 bases and J by 4 bases, with 6 bases of the junction left unmatched. The germline V gene has CDR1 SQVTM and CDR2 ANQGSEA.

The chain links TRBV20-1 to TRBJ2-4; 10 positions agree with TRBD1. The CDR3 loop spans 13 amino acids. Germline CDR1 and CDR2: DFQATT and SNEGSKA (reference sequence). J gave up 7 bases and V 3 bases, and 3 bases lay outside the gene matches. The CDR3 DNA reads as TGCAGTGCTAGGGGGGGACAGGGGAACATTCAGTACTTC. Its translation is CSARGGQGNIQYF.

This clonotype was seen a single time. The chain carries TRBV14 and TRBJ2-7; no firm D call. V dropped 0 bases and J dropped 5 bases, with 17 bases sitting between them. The CDR3 is 16 amino acids. The germline V gene has CDR1 SGHDN and CDR2 FVKESK. The DNA for the CDR3 is TGTGCCAGCAGCCAAGAATTGGGGATCCCGGGCGACGAGCAGTACTTC. Translating gives CASSQELGIPGDEQYF.

The chain employs TRBV20-1 and TRBJ2-5; 9 bases line up with TRBD2. This CDR3 spans 17 amino acids. V lost 1 base and J lost 1; bases outside the gene matches: 10. Germline-derived CDR1 and CDR2 are DFQATT and SNEGSKA (reference sequence). The CDR3 sequence is CSARGLGASGVQETQYF. The CDR3 DNA sequence: TGCAGTGCTAGAGGGCTGGGGGCTAGCGGGGTCCAAGAGACCCAGTACTTC.

The gene calls are TRBV20-1 and TRBJ2-5, with D perhaps matching TRBD2 (6 bases). Per the germline V gene, CDR1 is DFQATT and CDR2 is SNEGSKA (reference sequence). The CDR3 runs to 16 residues. V shed 3 bases and J shed 11 bases, with 28 bases lying between them. In nucleotides, the CDR3 is TGCAGTGCTAGGGCGAGGGGACGGGAGAGGGGCAATGAGCAGTACTTC. It yields the protein CSARARGRERGNEQYF.

The rearrangement joins TRBV29-1 to TRBJ2-5, with 7 bases that match TRBD1. With 2 bases clipped from V and 2 bases from J, the junction kept 11 bases outside the gene matches. Germline CDR1 SQVTM, CDR2 ANQGSEA. The CDR3 is made up of 16 amino acids. The CDR3 sequence: CSVEPFRQGGQETQYF. The CDR3 nucleotides read TGCAGCGTTGAACCGTTTAGACAGGGTGGGCAAGAGACCCAGTACTTC.

This chain connects TRBV24-1 to TRBJ1-1; the D gene is possibly TRBD1 (6 bases). The length of the CDR3 is 12 residues. The germline CDR1 and CDR2 sequences are KGHDR and SFDVKD. Trimming took 5 bases from V and 9 from J, leaving 12 bases between them. CDR3: CATSGTDRKAFF. The CDR3 DNA sequence: TGTGCCACCAGTGGTACCGACAGGAAAGCTTTCTTT.